Presented here are 9 T cell receptor beta chains from one specimen sequenced in a study of glioma-infiltrating T cells after dendritic cell vaccination. Regarding time point: after dendritic cell vaccination, including at tumor progression/relapse. Assay used: immunoSEQ multiplex PCR; TCRdb lists only in-frame clones, some missing. Of roughly 56,000 clones in the sample, more than 75% are singletons; the top ten hold 9%. The sample consisted of blood, taken after dendritic cell vaccination. The source is a human donor with glioblastoma.

This chain joins TRBV11-2 and TRBJ2-7; D may be TRBD2 (6 bases). CDR3 length equals 13 residues. With 5 bases removed from V and 2 bases from J, the gap between germline ends came to 10 bases. The germline CDR1 and CDR2 sequences are SGHAT and FQNNGV. In nucleotides, the CDR3 is TGTGCCAGCAGCGCCGGACTACCCTACGAGCAGTACTTC. As protein: CASSAGLPYEQYF.

As for this clone: Other DNA sequences in this sample translate to the same CDR3. The chain is built from TRBV9 and TRBJ2-1; TRBD2 agrees at 7 bases. V lost 2 bases, J lost 8 bases, and 4 bases stayed unmatched. The CDR3 is 13 residues long. Germline loops: CDR1 SGDLS, CDR2 YYNGEE. The CDR3 DNA reads as TGTGCCAGCAGCGTGGGAGGGCAGCATGAGCAGTTCTTC. Residues: CASSVGGQHEQFF. Full variable domain (outside the CDR3, taken from reference TRBV9 and TRBJ2-1): DSGVTQTPKHLITATGQRVTLRCSPRSGDLSVYWYQQSLDQGLQFLIQYYNGEERAKGNILERFSAQQFPDLHSELNLSSLELGDSALYFCASSVGGQHEQFFGPGTRLTVL.

This clone was observed once. V usage is TRBV7-8 and J usage is TRBJ1-1, with D perhaps TRBD1 (5 bases). CDR3 length: 14 amino acids. V dropped 1 base and J dropped 1 base, with 7 bases sitting between them. The germline V gene has CDR1 SGHVS and CDR2 FQNEAQ. The CDR3 here is CASSLEGWNTEAFF. The CDR3 region has the DNA TGTGCCAGCAGCTTAGAGGGGTGGAACACTGAAGCTTTCTTT.

The CDR3 nucleotides read TGCGCCAGCAGCAGCGGGACAGGGTCCCCAGAGACCCAGTACTTC. Translation gives CASSSGTGSPETQYF. The chain is built from TRBV5-1 and TRBJ2-5; TRBD1 agrees at 9 bases. V shed 4 bases and J 4 bases; nucleotides not matched to a gene: 8. The CDR3 is 15 residues long. Germline V gene sequence: CDR1 SGHRS, CDR2 YFSETQ.

V usage is TRBV29-1 and J usage is TRBJ1-4, with TRBD1 identical over 7 bases. There are 13 residues in the CDR3. With 6 bases clipped from V and 7 bases from J, the junction kept 8 bases outside the gene matches. The germline V gene encodes CDR1 SQVTM and CDR2 ANQGSEA. The DNA of the CDR3 is TGCAGCGTAACCCGGGACAGTACTGAAAAACTGTTTTTT. Amino acid sequence: CSVTRDSTEKLFF. Complete variable domain (other parts from reference TRBV29-1 and TRBJ1-4): SAVISQKPSRDICQRGTSLTIQCQVDSQVTMMFWYRQQPGQSLTLIATANQGSEATYESGFVIDKFPISRPNLTFSTLTVSNMSPEDSSIYLCSVTRDSTEKLFFGSGTQLSVL.

This clone was seen a single time. V gene TRBV5-1 combines with J gene TRBJ2-2; 9 nucleotides line up with TRBD1. The CDR3 length is 15 residues. Trimming at V came to 3 bases and at J to 6 bases, leaving 6 bases not matched to a gene. Looked up from germline, CDR1 is SGHRS and CDR2 is YFSETQ. CDR3 nucleotides: TGCGCCAGCAGCTCGGACAGGGGAAGGGCCGGGGAGCTGTTTTTT. This encodes CASSSDRGRAGELFF.

The rearrangement joins TRBV4-2 to TRBJ2-1; TRBD2 might be the D (6 bases). V was trimmed by 0 bases and J by 6 bases, leaving 15 bases between them. The V gene's germline CDR1 is LGHNA and CDR2 YNFKEQ. The CDR3 contains 16 residues. The CDR3 DNA follows: TGTGCCAGCAGCCAAGATTTTCCTAGGAGGGTCAATGAGCAGTTCTTC. Translated: CASSQDFPRRVNEQFF.

V gene TRBV6-4 combines with J gene TRBJ2-3, with 7 bases matching TRBD2. The CDR3 is made up of 11 amino acids. From germline, CDR1 is MRHNA and CDR2 SNTAGT. With V trimmed by 5 bases and J by 14 bases, 7 bases remained unmatched. As DNA, the CDR3 is TGTGCCAGCAGTCGAGCGGGGATCGTGTATTTT. Translation gives CASSRAGIVYF.

The chain recombines TRBV27 with TRBJ1-1; 7 bases match TRBD1. The germline gives CDR1 MNHEY, CDR2 SMNVEV (reference sequence). V gave up 0 bases and J gave up 1 base; unmatched junction bases: 5. This CDR3 contains 16 residues. The DNA of the CDR3 is TGTGCCAGCAGTTTATCGGGGACAGCTCCGAACACTGAAGCTTTCTTT. Its translation is CASSLSGTAPNTEAFF.